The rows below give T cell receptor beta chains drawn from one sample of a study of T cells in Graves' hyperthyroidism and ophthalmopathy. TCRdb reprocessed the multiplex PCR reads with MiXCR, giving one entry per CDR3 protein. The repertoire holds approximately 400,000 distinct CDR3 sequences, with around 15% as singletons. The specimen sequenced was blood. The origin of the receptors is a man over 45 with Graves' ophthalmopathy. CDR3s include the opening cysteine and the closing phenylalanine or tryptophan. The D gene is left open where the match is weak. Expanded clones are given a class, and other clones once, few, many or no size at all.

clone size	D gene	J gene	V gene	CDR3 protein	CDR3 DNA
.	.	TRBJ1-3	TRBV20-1	CSARDRRDSSGNTIYF	TGCAGTGCTAGAGATCGCCGCGACAGCTCTGGAAACACCATATATTTT
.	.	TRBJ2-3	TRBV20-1	CSAPRRGGGTDTQYF	TGCAGTGCTCCCCGTCGCGGCGGGGGCACAGATACGCAGTATTTT
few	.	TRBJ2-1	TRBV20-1	CSAQGGGRNEQFF	TGCAGTGCGCAGGGGGGCGGGAGGAATGAGCAGTTCTTC
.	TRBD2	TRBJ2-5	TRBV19	CASSIVRGGPGETQYF	TGTGCCAGTAGTATAGTGCGGGGAGGGCCAGGGGAGACCCAGTACTTC
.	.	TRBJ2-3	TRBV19	CASSEAGRESTQYF	TGTGCCAGTAGTGAGGCGGGACGAGAGAGTACGCAGTATTTT
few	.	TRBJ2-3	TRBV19	CASKNGGRTDTQYF	TGTGCCAGTAAAAACGGAGGGCGTACAGATACGCAGTATTTT
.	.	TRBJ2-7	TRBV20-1	CSAHISNSYEQYF	TGCAGTGCTCATATTTCAAACTCCTACGAGCAGTACTTC
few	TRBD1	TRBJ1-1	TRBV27	CASSADRAGTEAFF	TGTGCCAGCAGCGCCGACAGGGCGGGCACTGAAGCTTTCTTT
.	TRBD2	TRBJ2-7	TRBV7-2	CASSQWTSGSYEQYF	TGTGCCAGCAGCCAATGGACTAGCGGGAGTTACGAGCAGTACTTC
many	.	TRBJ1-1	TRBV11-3	CASGVMGVGYTEAFF	TGTGCCAGCGGGGTCATGGGGGTCGGGTACACTGAAGCTTTCTTT
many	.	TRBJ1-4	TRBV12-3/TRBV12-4	CASRADDEKLFF	TGTGCCAGCAGGGCCGATGATGAAAAACTGTTTTTT
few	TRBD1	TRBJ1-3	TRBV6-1	CASSVPGTAGNTIYF	TGTGCCAGCAGTGTCCCAGGGACAGCCGGAAACACCATATATTTT
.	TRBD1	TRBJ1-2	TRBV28	CASSRDGQGILYGYTF	TGTGCCAGCAGCCGCGATGGACAGGGTATTTTATACGGCTACACCTTC
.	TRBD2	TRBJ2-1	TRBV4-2	CASSPRTSGGTDEQFF	TGTGCCAGCAGCCCTCGGACTAGCGGGGGGACCGATGAGCAGTTCTTC
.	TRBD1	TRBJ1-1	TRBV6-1	CASRGTGSVTEAFF	TGTGCCAGCAGGGGGACAGGGAGCGTTACTGAAGCTTTCTTT
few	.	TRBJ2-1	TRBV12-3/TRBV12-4	CASMNGDVSPNEQFF	TGTGCCAGCATGAACGGGGACGTGTCCCCAAATGAGCAGTTCTTC
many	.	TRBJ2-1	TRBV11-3	CASSPRANNEQFF	TGTGCCAGCAGCCCACGGGCCAACAATGAGCAGTTCTTC
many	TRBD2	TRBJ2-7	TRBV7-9	CASSSPGTSDYEQYF	TGTGCCAGCAGCTCCCCCGGGACTAGCGACTACGAGCAGTACTTC
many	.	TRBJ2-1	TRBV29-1	CSAGQYNEQFF	TGCAGCGCTGGCCAGTACAATGAGCAGTTCTTC
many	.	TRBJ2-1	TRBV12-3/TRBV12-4	CASSPFKRAYNEQFF	TGTGCCAGCAGTCCGTTTAAGCGGGCTTACAATGAGCAGTTCTTC
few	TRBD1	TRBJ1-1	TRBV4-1	CASSQDLVGQGGRFEAFF	TGCGCCAGCAGCCAAGATCTTGTAGGACAGGGGGGCCGTTTTGAAGCTTTCTTT
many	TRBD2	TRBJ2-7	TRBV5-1	CASRSTSGRTYEQYF	TGCGCCAGCAGATCGACTAGCGGGAGAACCTACGAGCAGTACTTC